The T cell receptor (beta chain) under discussion was sequenced for a study of graft-versus-host responses after intestinal transplantation. Findings of the study overall: Early HvG declines after transplant were associated with peak circulating GvH clone levels.

The ends lost 4 bases at V and 5 bases at J; junction bases unmatched: 5. The CDR3 has 15 residues. CDR1 and CDR2 from the germline V gene are MGHDK and SYGVNS. TCRdb's copy holds only in-frame clones and misses some; the assay was immunoSEQ multiplex PCR. The table includes around 36,000 clones, roughly 96% detected once. Comment on this clone: Its antigen is undetermined.

The chain has TRBV25-1 and TRBJ2-5; 12 nucleotides align to TRBD2. The TCR comes from a human donor who was the organ donor for an intestinal transplant. The sequencing used unstimulated CD8+ T cells sorted from spleen or lymph node cells, collected before transplant. CDR3: CASSATSGGGETQYF. The CDR3 coding sequence is TGTGCCAGCAGTGCGACTAGCGGGGGTGGGGAGACCCAGTACTTC.